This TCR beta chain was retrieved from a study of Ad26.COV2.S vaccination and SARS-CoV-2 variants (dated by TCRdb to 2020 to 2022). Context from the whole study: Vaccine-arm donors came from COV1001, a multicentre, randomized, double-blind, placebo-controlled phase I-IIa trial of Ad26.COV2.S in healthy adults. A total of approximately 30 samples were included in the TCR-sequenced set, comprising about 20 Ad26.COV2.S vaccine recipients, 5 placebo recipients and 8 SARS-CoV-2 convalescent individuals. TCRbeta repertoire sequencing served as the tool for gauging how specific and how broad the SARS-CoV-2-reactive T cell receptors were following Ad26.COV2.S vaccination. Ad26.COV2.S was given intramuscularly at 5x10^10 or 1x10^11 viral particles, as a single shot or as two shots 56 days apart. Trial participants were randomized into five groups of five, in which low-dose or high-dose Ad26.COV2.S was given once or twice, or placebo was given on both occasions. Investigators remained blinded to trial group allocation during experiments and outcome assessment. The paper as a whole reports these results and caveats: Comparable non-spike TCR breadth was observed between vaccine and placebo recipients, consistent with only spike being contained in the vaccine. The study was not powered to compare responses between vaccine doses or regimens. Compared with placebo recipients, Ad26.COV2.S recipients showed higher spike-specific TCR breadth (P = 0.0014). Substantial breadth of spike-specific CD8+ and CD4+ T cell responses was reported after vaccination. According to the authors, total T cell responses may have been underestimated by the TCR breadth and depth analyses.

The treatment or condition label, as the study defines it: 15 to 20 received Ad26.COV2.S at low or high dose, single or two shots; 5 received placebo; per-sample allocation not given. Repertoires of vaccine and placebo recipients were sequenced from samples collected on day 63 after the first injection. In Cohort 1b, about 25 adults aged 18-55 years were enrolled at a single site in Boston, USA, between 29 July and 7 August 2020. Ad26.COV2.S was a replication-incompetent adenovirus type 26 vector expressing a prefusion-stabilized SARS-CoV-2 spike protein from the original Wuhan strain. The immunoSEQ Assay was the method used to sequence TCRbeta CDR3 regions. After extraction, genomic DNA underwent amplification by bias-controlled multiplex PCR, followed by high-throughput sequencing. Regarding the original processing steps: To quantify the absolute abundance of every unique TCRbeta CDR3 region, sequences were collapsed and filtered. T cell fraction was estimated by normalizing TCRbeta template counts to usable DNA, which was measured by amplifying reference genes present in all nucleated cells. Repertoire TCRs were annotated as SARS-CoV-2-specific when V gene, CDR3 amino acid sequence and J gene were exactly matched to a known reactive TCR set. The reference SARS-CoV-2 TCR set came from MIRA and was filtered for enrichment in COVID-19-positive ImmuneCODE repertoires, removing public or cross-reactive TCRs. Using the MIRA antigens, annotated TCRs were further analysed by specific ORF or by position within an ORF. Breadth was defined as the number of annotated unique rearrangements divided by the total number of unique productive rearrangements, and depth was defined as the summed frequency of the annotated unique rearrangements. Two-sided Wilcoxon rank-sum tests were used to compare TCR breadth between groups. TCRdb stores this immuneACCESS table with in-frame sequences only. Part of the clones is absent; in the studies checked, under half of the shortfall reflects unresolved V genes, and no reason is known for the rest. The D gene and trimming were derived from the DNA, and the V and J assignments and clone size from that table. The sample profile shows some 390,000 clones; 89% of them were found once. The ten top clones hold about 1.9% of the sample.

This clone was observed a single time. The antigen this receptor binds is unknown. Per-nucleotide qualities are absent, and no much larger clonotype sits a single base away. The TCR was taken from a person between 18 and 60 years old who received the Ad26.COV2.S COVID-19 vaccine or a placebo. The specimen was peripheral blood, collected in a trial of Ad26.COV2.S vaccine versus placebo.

The encoded CDR3 is CASSLYRGAQGAFF. DNA sequence: TGTGCCAGCAGTTTATATAGGGGGGCCCAAGGAGCTTTCTTT. Recombination linked TRBV28 to TRBJ1-1, with TRBD1 tentatively as D gene (6 bases match). The CDR3 starts with the cysteine, ends with the phenylalanine, and has 14 residues. The kept DNA is CDR3 alone, 42 bases in frame from the first base. Between the V and J ends, shortened by 1 base and 10 bases respectively, the junction contains 16 bases. CDR1 MDHEN and CDR2 SYDVKM were looked up in the germline V gene.